Below, one T cell receptor (beta chain) is given with its context. The antigen is undetermined. This entry belongs to a study of T cell responses to AZD1222 COVID-19 vaccine. Study-wide points: Possibly, clonal diversity was underestimated; donors were largely white British and included more females.

Germline V gene sequence: CDR1 KGHSH, CDR2 LQKENI. The V and J ends lost 3 bases and 0 bases respectively, with 12 bases between them. The length of the CDR3 is 15 residues. Produced via immunoSEQ multiplex PCR; TCRdb's table is partial and in-frame only. This sample has approximately 110,000 clones, with roughly 90% found just once. The gene calls are TRBV18 and TRBJ2-7; D possibly corresponds to TRBD2 (5 bases). Sample: peripheral blood, taken 28 days after the second AZD1222 dose. The TCR was taken from an adult who received the AZD1222 COVID-19 vaccine. The chain's CDR3 is CASSPWETSSYEQYF. The CDR3 bases are TGTGCCAGCTCACCCTGGGAGACGAGCTCCTACGAGCAGTACTTC.